This T cell receptor (beta chain) was sequenced in a study of T cells in Graves' hyperthyroidism and ophthalmopathy. Germline CDR1 is SEHNR and CDR2 is FQNEAQ (reference sequence). V shed 2 bases and J 4 bases; nucleotides not matched to a gene: 4. This CDR3 is built from 14 residues. Lactation, pregnancy, other autoimmune disease or uncontrolled infection led to exclusion of patients. In this sample, this clonotype turned up a few times. RNA transcripts provided the source from which TCR beta CDR3 regions were amplified. TCR CDR3 regions were first amplified by RT-PCR with HTBI primers. TCRdb analysed the multiplex PCR reads with MiXCR anew, one entry per CDR3 protein. The repertoire holds approximately 570,000 distinct CDR3 sequences, with just under 20% as singletons.

The sequenced sample consisted of blood. The genes are TRBV7-9 and TRBJ1-1; 7 positions match TRBD1. The receptor was isolated from a man aged 40-49 years with Graves' ophthalmopathy. Written as DNA, the CDR3 is TGTGCCAGCAGCTTACGAGGGACAGTCACTGAAGCTTTCTTT. Amino acids: CASSLRGTVTEAFF.